The entry that follows covers one TCR beta chain sequence. The antigen remains unidentified. Germline trimming cut 5 bases from V and 1 base from J; bases unmatched to any gene: 7. Germline CDR1 MNHEY, CDR2 SMNVEV (reference sequence). The CDR3 is made up of 15 amino acids. Arm-PCR of CDR3 regions with iRepertoire HTBI primers generated TCR beta libraries. TCRdb ran MiXCR on the multiplex PCR reads and lists one entry per CDR3 protein. The sample has 600,000 to 800,000 distinct CDR3 sequences; 25% to 30% are singletons. Time point here: persistent/refractory GD, antithyroid drugs over 5 years with positive TRAb. PBMC RNA served as the TCR library source. The sample originates from a study of regulatory T cells in long-lasting Graves disease. Regarding the study as a whole: TRBV28 was favored in persistent disease, as were TRBJ1-2 and TRBJ2-5.

Sequences were derived from peripheral blood mononuclear cells (PBMCs), sampled when the disease was refractory, from a patient treated with antithyroid drugs. This TCR was sampled from a female donor with Graves disease. V gene TRBV27 combines with J gene TRBJ2-7; the match to TRBD1 covers 8 bases. The CDR3 sequence: CASSTPGTGSYEQYF. The CDR3, as DNA: TGTGCCAGCAGTACCCCCGGGACAGGATCCTACGAGCAGTACTTC.